A single sample is the source of the 30 T cell receptor beta chains below, sequenced in a study of preoperative IRX-2 immunotherapy in early breast cancer. Using immunoSEQ multiplex PCR, the repertoire was profiled, and TCRdb retains in-frame clones only, with some absent. The sample yields roughly 57,000 clones, 94% seen once. Documented treatment: preoperative locoregional IRX-2 cytokine immunotherapy. The sample was gathered from a patient treated with IRX-2 immunotherapy. These receptor sequences come from a human donor with breast cancer.

V usage is TRBV18 and J usage is TRBJ2-7; TRBD1 is a possible D gene (6 bases). Germline lookup yields CDR1 KGHSH and CDR2 LQKENI. Trimming cost V 3 bases and J 4 bases, with 13 bases left between them. There are 14 residues in the CDR3. CDR3 protein: CASSPFSTGYEQYF. The CDR3 nucleotides are TGTGCCAGCTCACCCTTTTCGACAGGTTACGAGCAGTACTTC.

The gene calls are TRBV7-8 and TRBJ2-7; 8 nucleotides align to TRBD1. This CDR3 is 14 amino acids long. Germline CDR1 SGHVS, CDR2 FQNEAQ. V dropped 7 bases and J dropped 4; count of bases not matched to a gene: 9. In nucleotides, the CDR3 is TGTGCCAGCAACTTCCTTACAGGGGGTTACGAGCAGTACTTC. Protein: CASNFLTGGYEQYF.

V gene TRBV4-2 combines with J gene TRBJ2-1; D unresolved. This CDR3 spans 13 amino acids. Trimming took 0 bases from V and 4 from J, leaving 4 bases between them. CDR1 and CDR2 (germline): LGHNA, YNFKEQ. Here the CDR3 DNA reads TGTGCCAGCAGCCAAGACTTGTACAATGAGCAGTTCTTC. Its protein is CASSQDLYNEQFF.

The chain is built from TRBV19 and TRBJ1-1; D gene unclear. CDR3 length: 13 amino acids. V was pared by 1 base and J by 3 bases, with 6 bases between. Looked up from germline, CDR1 is LNHDA and CDR2 is SQIVND (reference sequence). The CDR3 DNA reads TGTGCCAGTAGTATAGCTCGGGACACTGAAGCTTTCTTT. Protein: CASSIARDTEAFF. Looking up the rest from reference TRBV19 and TRBJ1-1 gives the full variable domain: DGGITQSPKYLFRKEGQNVTLSCEQNLNHDAMYWYRQDPGQGLRLIYYSQIVNDFQKGDIAEGYSVSREKKESFPLTVTSAQKNPTAFYLCASSIARDTEAFFGQGTRLTVV.

The gene calls are TRBV11-3 and TRBJ2-3, with 9 bases identical to TRBD1. V trimming: 5 bases; J trimming: 7 bases; junction bases outside the gene matches: 10. This CDR3 spans 15 amino acids. Germline V gives CDR1 SGHNT, CDR2 YENEEA. DNA of the CDR3: TGTGCCAGCAGCCCTGGACAGGGGTCTATAAATACGCAGTATTTT. Amino acid sequence: CASSPGQGSINTQYF.

The CDR3 DNA follows: TGTGCCAGCAGGGACAGAGGCGGCCCTAGCTATGGCTACACCTTC. It codes for CASRDRGGPSYGYTF. The J gene is TRBJ1-2, the V gene TRBV6-1; a weak D match, TRBD1 (6 bases). V was cut by 6 bases and J by 4 bases, with 18 bases left in between. Germline values: CDR1 MNHNS, CDR2 SASEGT. This CDR3 has 15 amino acids.

V and J are TRBV15 and TRBJ1-1; no clear D gene. V was shortened by 8 bases and J by 5 bases, with 15 bases between the two germline ends. CDR3 length: 13 residues. The germline gives CDR1 LNHNV, CDR2 YYDKDF (reference sequence). CDR3 protein: CATAGQTSTEAFF. CDR3 in DNA: TGTGCCACCGCCGGGCAGACTAGTACTGAAGCTTTCTTT.

The chain has TRBV18 and TRBJ2-1; 8 nucleotides line up with TRBD2. The V segment lost 5 bases and the J segment 10 bases; nucleotides outside the gene matches: 19. Looked up from germline, CDR1 is KGHSH and CDR2 is LQKENI. This CDR3 is built from 17 residues. In DNA, the CDR3 is TGTGCCAGCTCAAAAGCCAGCGCCATCCAGCGGGGGTGGGAGCAGTTCTTC. This codes for CASSKASAIQRGWEQFF.

The chain has TRBV5-4 and TRBJ2-7; D is uncertain. V gave up 4 bases and J gave up 2 bases, with 13 bases separating them. Germline V gene sequence: CDR1 SGHNT, CDR2 YYREEE (reference sequence). CDR3 length: 14 residues. CDR3 in DNA: TGTGCCAGCAGCCCCCGCGCTGAGCCCTACGAGCAGTACTTC. Its translation: CASSPRAEPYEQYF.

The V call is TRBV28, the J call TRBJ1-2; D unresolved. Deletions cut 5 bases from V and 4 bases from J, with 8 bases between. CDR3 size: 12 residues. The germline V gene encodes CDR1 MDHEN and CDR2 SYDVKM. The CDR3 bases are TGTGCCAGCAGTCCCCCAGGCTATGGCTACACCTTC. This encodes CASSPPGYGYTF.

The genes are TRBV4-2 and TRBJ2-3; no firm D call. This CDR3 is 12 amino acids long. Per germline, CDR1 LGHNA and CDR2 YNFKEQ. V dropped 0 bases and J dropped 6 bases, with 4 bases sitting between them. Here the CDR3 reads CASSQERDTQYF. The CDR3 DNA reads as TGTGCCAGCAGCCAAGAACGGGATACGCAGTATTTT.

The chain joins TRBV4-3 to TRBJ1-1, with unresolved D. There are 12 residues in the CDR3. CDR1 is LGHNA, CDR2 YSLEER, per germline. V was shortened by 7 bases and J by 1 base, with 7 bases between the two germline ends. The CDR3 loop reads CASKEENTEAFF. The CDR3 nucleotides read TGCGCCAGCAAGGAGGAGAACACTGAAGCTTTCTTT.

V usage is TRBV9 and J usage is TRBJ2-3; D assignment may be TRBD1 or TRBD2 (5 bases each). This CDR3 is built from 13 residues. The V end was cut by 7 bases, the J end by 2 bases, with 11 bases between. The germline gives CDR1 SGDLS, CDR2 YYNGEE. The CDR3: CASRRGLTDTQYF. The CDR3 DNA sequence: TGTGCCAGCCGCCGGGGCCTCACAGATACGCAGTATTTT.

The V gene is TRBV7-2, the J gene TRBJ2-7, with TRBD2 matching over 7 bases. V lost 3 bases and J lost 0; bases outside the gene matches: 5. Germline V CDR1 and CDR2: SGHTA, FQGNSA. The length of the CDR3 is 15 residues. Here the CDR3 reads CASSLGGTRSYEQYF. CDR3 nucleotide sequence: TGTGCCAGCAGCTTGGGGGGGACTCGCTCCTACGAGCAGTACTTC.

The chain joins TRBV7-9 to TRBJ2-5; D might be TRBD1 or TRBD2, each matching 5 bases. The J call may be mistaken, given a closer DNA end match to TRBJ2-7. The V gene's germline CDR1 is SEHNR and CDR2 FQNEAQ (reference sequence). The CDR3 runs 15 residues. The CDR3 spells CASSFMGTAADEQYF. CDR3 sequence (DNA): TGTGCCAGCAGCTTCATGGGGACCGCTGCTGACGAGCAGTACTTC.

The chain employs TRBV6-1 and TRBJ2-1, with 7 positions matching TRBD1. The trim removed 3 bases at V and 4 bases at J, leaving 9 bases unmatched. The CDR3 totals 16 residues. Looked up from germline, CDR1 is MNHNS and CDR2 is SASEGT. The CDR3 DNA is TGTGCCAGCAGTGACGTACGGGGACAGAGTTACAATGAGCAGTTCTTC. Its translation is CASSDVRGQSYNEQFF.

This chain joins TRBV4-1 and TRBJ2-3, with D possibly TRBD2 on 5 matching bases. The CDR3 length is 15 residues. Per the germline V gene, CDR1 is MGHRA and CDR2 is YSYEKL. Trimming shortened V by 0 bases and J by 6 bases, and 13 bases separated the two germline ends. The CDR3 region has the DNA TGCGCCAGCAGCCAAGATTCAACGGGGTCCGATACGCAGTATTTT. Protein product: CASSQDSTGSDTQYF.

The rearrangement links TRBV27 to TRBJ2-7; TRBD1 might be the D (6 bases). The germline V gene has CDR1 MNHEY and CDR2 SMNVEV (reference sequence). V dropped 7 bases and J dropped 2 bases, with 15 bases sitting between them. The length of the CDR3 is 14 residues. The CDR3 loop reads CASTSLGQTYEQYF. Written as DNA, the CDR3 is TGTGCCAGCACCTCTTTAGGACAGACCTACGAGCAGTACTTC.

The chain links TRBV6-5 to TRBJ1-1; D gene uncertain. Germline CDR1 MNHEY, CDR2 SVGAGI. The CDR3 totals 13 residues. Trimming removed 0 bases at V and 6 bases at J, with 8 bases between. The CDR3 is CASSYSWAAEAFF. The DNA of the CDR3 is TGTGCCAGCAGTTACTCGTGGGCCGCTGAAGCTTTCTTT.

The chain links TRBV7-8 to TRBJ2-1; TRBD2 aligns across 7 bases. The CDR3 is 15 amino acids. CDR1 and CDR2 from the germline V gene are SGHVS and FQNEAQ. J was trimmed by 2 bases and V by 5 bases; bases with no gene match: 6. CDR3 DNA: TGTGCCAGCAGCGGGACTAAGCGGGCCTACAATGAGCAGTTCTTC. Protein product: CASSGTKRAYNEQFF.

This chain links TRBV7-2 with TRBJ1-2, with D hard to call. Germline CDR1 SGHTA, CDR2 FQGNSA. Trimming removed 5 bases at V and 2 bases at J, with 12 bases between. The CDR3 runs 14 residues. DNA for the CDR3: TGTGCCAGCAGCCAAATCGCAGGAAACTATGGCTACACCTTC. It is translated as CASSQIAGNYGYTF. Drawing the rest from reference TRBV7-2 and TRBJ1-2, the complete variable domain is GAGVSQSPSNKVTEKGKDVELRCDPISGHTALYWYRQSLGQGLEFLIYFQGNSAPDKSGLPSDRFSAERTGGSVSTLTIQRTQQEDSAVYLCASSQIAGNYGYTFGSGTRLTVV.

The genes are TRBV11-2 and TRBJ1-2, with D unresolved. The length of the CDR3 is 13 residues. Germline V gives CDR1 SGHAT, CDR2 FQNNGV. The V gene lost 5 bases and the J gene lost 0 bases, with 7 bases spanning the gap. The CDR3 spells CASSPGSNYGYTF. The CDR3 DNA sequence: TGTGCCAGCAGCCCCGGGTCTAACTATGGCTACACCTTC.

V gene TRBV7-3 combines with J gene TRBJ1-2; 9 bases align to TRBD1. Germline V gene lookup returns CDR1 SGHTA and CDR2 FQGTGA. This CDR3 region has 13 residues. V was pared by 5 bases and J by 8 bases, with 6 bases of the junction left unmatched. DNA of the CDR3: TGTGCCAGCAGCCAGACAGGGGGGGACGGCTACACCTTC. Its protein is CASSQTGGDGYTF. The full variable domain, with the rest looked up from reference TRBV7-3 and TRBJ1-2, is GAGVSQTPSNKVTEKGKYVELRCDPISGHTALYWYRQSLGQGPEFLIYFQGTGAADDSGLPNDRFFAVRPEGSVSTLKIQRTERGDSAVYLCASSQTGGDGYTFGSGTRLTVV.

The J gene is TRBJ2-2, the V gene TRBV6-5; D gene unclear. CDR3 length: 12 amino acids. The ends were cut back, 6 bases at V and 8 bases at J, with 10 bases in the middle. Germline CDR1 and CDR2: MNHEY and SVGAGI. CDR3 region: CASSQRWGELFF. The CDR3 DNA reads TGTGCCAGCAGCCAGAGATGGGGGGAGCTGTTTTTT.

The J gene is TRBJ1-1, the V gene TRBV28, with 10 bases lining up with TRBD1. J lost 5 bases, V lost 8 bases, and 11 bases had no gene match. The length of the CDR3 is 15 residues. Germline V lookup: CDR1 MDHEN, CDR2 SYDVKM. In nucleotides, the CDR3 is TGTGCCAGCTCAAGGGGGACAGGGGTCGAGACTGAAGCTTTCTTT. Protein product: CASSRGTGVETEAFF.

This chain joins TRBV6-5 and TRBJ2-3; D is ambiguous. Trimming took 5 bases from V and 5 from J, leaving 14 bases between them. CDR1 MNHEY and CDR2 SVGAGI come from the germline V gene. The CDR3 loop spans 14 amino acids. CDR3 residues: CASSPFGYGDTQYF. The CDR3, as DNA: TGTGCCAGCAGTCCTTTTGGGTACGGAGATACGCAGTATTTT.

The chain's CDR3 is CASSLLAENMLVDTQYF. The DNA of the CDR3 is TGTGCCAGCAGCCTACTAGCGGAGAACATGCTGGTAGATACGCAGTATTTT. This rearrangement joins TRBV5-6 to TRBJ2-3, with 8 bases fitting TRBD2. The germline CDR1 and CDR2 sequences are SGHDT and YYEEEE. The length of the CDR3 is 17 residues. Germline trimming cut 4 bases from V and 5 bases from J; bases unmatched to any gene: 15.

The rearrangement uses TRBV27 and TRBJ2-3; no definite D call. CDR3 length equals 13 residues. Germline CDR1 MNHEY, CDR2 SMNVEV (reference sequence). V was shortened by 4 bases and J by 0 bases, with 5 bases between the two germline ends. The CDR3 bases are TGTGCCAGCAGTTGGTATAGCACAGATACGCAGTATTTT. Translation: CASSWYSTDTQYF.

The V and J genes are TRBV6-5 and TRBJ2-7; TRBD2 might be the D (7 bases). The CDR3 runs 14 residues. V lost 2 bases, J lost 7 bases, and 15 bases lay in between. CDR1 and CDR2 from the germline V gene are MNHEY and SVGAGI. The CDR3 protein is CASSYSGDQGEQYF. CDR3 in DNA: TGTGCCAGCAGTTACAGCGGGGATCAGGGGGAGCAGTACTTC.

This clone was seen just once. The identical CDR3 is also encoded by other nucleotide sequences in the sample. The chain carries TRBV6-5 and TRBJ1-2; tentative D call: TRBD1 (5 bases). This CDR3 contains 16 residues. Between the trimmed V and J ends, which lost 0 bases and 4 bases, there was a span of 15 bases. Germline V gene lookup returns CDR1 MNHEY and CDR2 SVGAGI. CDR3 sequence: CASSYSKAGFAYGYTF. CDR3 in DNA: TGTGCCAGCAGTTACTCGAAGGCAGGGTTTGCCTATGGCTACACCTTC.